The clone carrying this T cell receptor (beta chain) showed up many times. The data stem from a study of T cells in Graves' hyperthyroidism and ophthalmopathy. What was amplified from RNA transcripts were TCR beta CDR3 regions. During a first-round RT-PCR of the TCR CDR3, the HTBI primer set was used. Each CDR3 protein gets one entry after TCRdb re-called the multiplex PCR reads with MiXCR. The table lists a few hundred thousand distinct CDR3 sequences, less than 15% of them singletons. The receptor was isolated from a woman between 18 and 29 years old with Graves' hyperthyroidism. The material sequenced was blood.

CDR3 DNA: TGTGCCAGCAGCCCTAAGGGGGCTAGCGGGGCCTCCTACGAGCAGTACTTC. Amino acids: CASSPKGASGASYEQYF. The gene calls are TRBV7-9 and TRBJ2-7, with TRBD2 matching 9 bases. This CDR3 spans 17 amino acids. CDR1 is SEHNR, CDR2 FQNEAQ, per germline (reference sequence). V lost 5 bases and J lost 0; bases outside the gene matches: 11.